Described below is a single T cell receptor beta chain sequence and its context. As yet, its antigen is unknown. Amplification of TCR beta CDR3 regions was performed using RNA transcripts as template. TCR CDR3 regions were first amplified by RT-PCR with HTBI primers. TCRdb re-called the multiplex PCR reads through MiXCR, storing one row per CDR3 protein. This table holds roughly 100,000 distinct CDR3 sequences, approximately 40% found once. Stable Graves' hyperthyroidism denoted no ophthalmopathy progression over 18 months. The data stem from a study of T cells in Graves' hyperthyroidism and ophthalmopathy. Study-wide results and limits: Researchers found most expanded thyroid clonotypes above 0.001 in blood as well. It was a median about 6 months before onset that the model predicted ophthalmopathy. Stable hyperthyroidism was told apart from ophthalmopathy by a model built on 13 V-J features.

Sequences were obtained from peripheral blood or thyroid tissue (not recorded which). The sequence came from a woman in her thirties with Graves' hyperthyroidism.

The CDR3: CATSEHPLREWNNEAFF. CDR3 bases: TGTGCCACCAGTGAACACCCATTACGAGAGTGGAATAATGAAGCTTTCTTT. The genes are TRBV24-1 and TRBJ1-1; no clear D. The CDR3 spans 17 residues. Per germline, CDR1 KGHDR and CDR2 SFDVKD. V lost 4 bases, J lost 7 bases, and 24 bases lay in between.